The clone carrying this TCR beta chain was detected many times. Its antigen is still unknown. The CDR3 loop spans 14 amino acids. The germline V and J ends were trimmed by 2 bases and 0 bases, with 7 bases remaining between them. Germline CDR1 SGHAT, CDR2 FQNNGV. The sample comes from a study of blood T cells in healthy people across ages. The study's findings and limits: Whereas aged donors had fewer naive CD4+ cells, long-lived donors had more of them and higher diversity. The recorded TCR beta diversity per million T cells decreased in a roughly linear manner with age.

Together with a sample-barcoded 5' primer, a J-beta primer mix was included in a second PCR lasting about 6 to 11 cycles. One entry per CDR3 protein results from TCRdb running MiXCR on the 5' RACE reads. The sample has hundreds of thousands of distinct CDR3 sequences, about 26% seen once. Separately, the same data were catalogued under a study of T cells of mothers and their children. As that study records: Every mother supplied over 8.5 million TCR beta CDR3 reads and every child a few million.

The sequenced sample consisted of blood. This chain connects TRBV11-2 to TRBJ1-1; unclear D gene. This receptor was identified in a boy between 2 and 10 years old in good health. The CDR3 sequence: CASSLYEMNTEAFF. Here the CDR3 DNA reads TGTGCCAGCAGCTTATACGAGATGAACACTGAAGCTTTCTTT.